This TCR beta chain was found in a study of regulatory T cells in long-lasting Graves disease. There are many counts of this clonotype. Time point: newly diagnosed GD, antithyroid drugs for less than 3 months. PBMC-derived RNA was used for the TCR library. Both iRepertoire HTBI primers and Arm-PCR of CDR3 regions were used to build the TCR beta libraries. TCRdb fed the multiplex PCR reads into MiXCR, producing one record per CDR3 protein. The table records about 430,000 distinct CDR3 sequences, about 15% of them present only once. Between the trimmed V and J ends, which lost 0 bases and 1 base, there was a span of 9 bases. The CDR3 consists of 14 residues. The germline V gene has CDR1 SQVTM and CDR2 ANQGSEA. The same data also contributed to another study, on T cells in Graves' hyperthyroidism and ophthalmopathy. This second study notes: The study enrolled patients aged 18 to 65 with newly diagnosed hyperthyroidism of under 2 months' duration.

This material consisted of peripheral blood mononuclear cells (PBMCs), taken at new diagnosis, from a patient treated with antithyroid drugs. This chain joins TRBV29-1 and TRBJ2-5; D remains ambiguous. This sequence originates from a woman aged 40 to 55 with Graves disease. In DNA, the CDR3 is TGCAGCGTTGAAGATGGGCAACGCCAAGAGACCCAGTACTTC. Its protein is CSVEDGQRQETQYF.